The 23 T cell receptor beta chains given below trace back to one sample, sequenced in a study of blood T cell repertoires in COVID-19. The repertoire was sequenced with immunoSEQ multiplex PCR; TCRdb's copy has only in-frame clones and lacks some. The sample includes under 200,000 clones, roughly 90% seen only once; the top ten take 6.5% to 8.5%. The specimen sequenced was PBMCs or T cells enriched from blood (not recorded which). These TCRs come from a woman aged 50 to 65 who had recovered from COVID-19.

The J gene is TRBJ2-1, the V gene TRBV5-1, with 13 positions matching TRBD2. The CDR3 consists of 20 residues. The germline V gene has CDR1 SGHRS and CDR2 YFSETQ. J was trimmed by 0 bases and V by 2 bases; bases with no gene match: 11. In DNA form, the CDR3 reads TGCGCCAGCAGCTTTTGGTCGACTAGCGGGGGGCGCAGCTCCTACAATGAGCAGTTCTTC. Translating it yields CASSFWSTSGGRSSYNEQFF. The variable domain in full, completed from reference TRBV5-1 and TRBJ2-1, reads KAGVTQTPRYLIKTRGQQVTLSCSPISGHRSVSWYQQTPGQGLQFLFEYFSETQRNKGNFPGRFSGRQFSNSRSEMNVSTLELGDSALYLCASSFWSTSGGRSSYNEQFFGPGTRLTVL.

V and J are TRBV7-9 and TRBJ2-1; 7 bases fit TRBD2. The CDR3 is 17 amino acids. V lost 2 bases to trimming and J lost 1 base; unmatched junction nucleotides: 8. CDR1 and CDR2 (germline): SEHNR, FQNEAQ (reference sequence). The CDR3 sequence is CASSLRGGAYSYNEQFF. CDR3 DNA sequence: TGTGCCAGCAGCTTACGCGGGGGAGCCTATTCCTACAATGAGCAGTTCTTC.

This chain connects TRBV19 to TRBJ1-5, with D tentatively TRBD1 (5 bases). V was clipped by 0 bases and J by 9 bases, with 12 bases between them. The CDR3 loop spans 14 amino acids. CDR1 and CDR2 (germline): LNHDA, SQIVND (reference sequence). CDR3 sequence: CASSIENRNWPQHF. DNA for the CDR3: TGTGCCAGTAGTATAGAGAACAGGAATTGGCCCCAGCATTTT.

Points on this clone: A much larger clone differs by one base, so this may be a read error. J is TRBJ1-5 and V is TRBV7-3; maybe TRBD1 (6 bases). V gave up 2 bases and J gave up 3 bases, with 11 bases separating them. The CDR3 runs 15 residues. Germline-derived CDR1 and CDR2 are SGHTA and FQGTGA. Here the CDR3 reads CASSLAGALNQPQHF. The CDR3 region has the DNA TGTGCCAGCAGCTTAGCAGGGGCCCTCAATCAGCCCCAGCATTTT.

J is TRBJ2-7 and V is TRBV5-1, with D possibly being TRBD1 (5 bases). Germline CDR1 SGHRS, CDR2 YFSETQ. There are 14 residues in the CDR3. Trimming stripped 0 bases from V and 1 base from J, with 8 bases between. The CDR3 loop reads CASSLGTPSYEQYF. For the CDR3, the DNA is TGCGCCAGCAGCTTGGGGACACCTTCCTACGAGCAGTACTTC.

The count of this clone is one. V is TRBV9 and J is TRBJ2-1; 8 bases are a match to TRBD1. V was pared by 0 bases and J by 4 bases, with 3 bases of the junction left unmatched. CDR1 is SGDLS, CDR2 YYNGEE, per germline. The length of the CDR3 is 15 residues. The CDR3 nucleotides are TGTGCCAGCAGCGTAGGGACAGGGACTTACAATGAGCAGTTCTTC. Encoded protein: CASSVGTGTYNEQFF.

This sequence joins TRBV14 and TRBJ1-2, with TRBD1 identical over 8 bases. J lost 5 bases, V lost 1 base, and 6 bases had no gene match. Per the germline V gene, CDR1 is SGHDN and CDR2 is FVKESK. The CDR3 extends over 15 amino acids. For the CDR3, the DNA is TGTGCCAGCAGCCAAGCACGGACAGGGTCTTATGGCTACACCTTC. This translates into CASSQARTGSYGYTF.

The chain carries TRBV2 and TRBJ1-5; no reliable D call. V lost 4 bases to trimming and J lost 3 bases, with 10 bases between them. CDR3 size: 14 residues. Per germline, CDR1 SNHLY and CDR2 FYNNEI. The chain's CDR3 is CASSVERYNQPQHF. CDR3 nucleotides: TGTGCCAGCAGTGTAGAGCGGTACAATCAGCCCCAGCATTTT.

The rearrangement uses TRBV7-9 and TRBJ1-4; 8 nucleotides agree with TRBD1. The ends lost 6 bases at V and 7 bases at J; junction bases unmatched: 7. CDR1 is SEHNR and CDR2 is FQNEAQ in the germline V gene (reference sequence). The length of the CDR3 is 14 residues. This chain's CDR3 is CASSSGGAGEKLFF. The CDR3 region has the DNA TGTGCCAGCAGTTCAGGGGGCGCGGGTGAAAAACTGTTTTTT.

The chain recombines TRBV18 with TRBJ2-5; no clear D gene. This CDR3 has 13 residues. V was cut by 6 bases and J by 1 base, with 9 bases left in between. CDR1 and CDR2 from the germline V gene are KGHSH and LQKENI. The CDR3 region has the DNA TGTGCCAGCTCTCCATCCCTCCAAGAGACCCAGTACTTC. Translation: CASSPSLQETQYF.

This clone was observed a single time. This chain links TRBV11-2 with TRBJ2-7; D gene unclear. The germline V gene has CDR1 SGHAT and CDR2 FQNNGV. CDR3 length: 13 amino acids. Trimming stripped 5 bases from V and 0 bases from J, with 8 bases between. CDR3 region: CASSQQSSYEQYF. The CDR3 DNA is TGTGCCAGCAGCCAACAGAGCTCCTACGAGCAGTACTTC.

This clone was detected a few times. The chain combines TRBV6-6 with TRBJ1-1; no clear D. Looked up from germline, CDR1 is MNHNY and CDR2 is SVGAGI (reference sequence). The ends were cut back, 5 bases at V and 0 bases at J, with 7 bases in the middle. The CDR3 spans 13 residues. CDR3 DNA: TGTGCCAGCAGTAAAACAGTGAACACTGAAGCTTTCTTT. It codes for CASSKTVNTEAFF.

The rearrangement links TRBV2 to TRBJ1-3; TRBD1 aligns across 7 bases. This CDR3 has 15 residues. Germline assignment: CDR1 SNHLY and CDR2 FYNNEI. V trimming: 6 bases; J trimming: 3 bases; junction bases outside the gene matches: 8. The CDR3 loop reads CASSPDRVGGNTIYF. CDR3 bases: TGTGCCAGCAGCCCCGACAGGGTCGGTGGAAACACCATATATTTT.

V usage is TRBV5-1 and J usage is TRBJ2-1; D is possibly TRBD2 (7 bases). The germline V gene encodes CDR1 SGHRS and CDR2 YFSETQ. Trimming took off 2 bases at V and 4 bases at J, with 10 bases between the two ends. This CDR3 region has 14 residues. CDR3 amino acids: CASSFRGAYNEQFF. The DNA of the CDR3 is TGCGCCAGCAGCTTTCGGGGGGCATACAATGAGCAGTTCTTC.

The V gene is TRBV7-2, the J gene TRBJ1-1, with TRBD1 as a possible D gene (5 bases). Germline CDR1 and CDR2: SGHTA and FQGNSA. The CDR3 has 15 residues. V shed 1 base and J shed 5 bases, with 14 bases lying between them. This CDR3 reads CASSLGGDRRTEAFF. The DNA of the CDR3 is TGTGCCAGCAGCTTAGGGGGGGATCGCAGGACTGAAGCTTTCTTT.

The chain employs TRBV4-2 and TRBJ2-6; unclear D gene. Looked up from germline, CDR1 is LGHNA and CDR2 is YNFKEQ. V gave up 5 bases and J gave up 0 bases, with 5 bases separating them. The CDR3 sequence is 14 residues long. CDR3 loop: CASSIYSGANVLTF. CDR3 nucleotides: TGTGCCAGCAGCATCTACTCTGGGGCCAACGTCCTGACTTTC.

This chain joins TRBV6-5 and TRBJ1-2, with 7 bases lining up with TRBD1. Unmatched junction bases numbered 11, after V lost 6 bases and J lost 4 bases. The CDR3 extends over 15 amino acids. Germline loops: CDR1 MNHEY, CDR2 SVGAGI. CDR3 DNA sequence: TGTGCCAGCAGCCCAGGACAGGACCAGGGCTATGGCTACACCTTC. It translates to CASSPGQDQGYGYTF.

This chain links TRBV2 with TRBJ1-5, with TRBD1 matching 7 bases. The CDR3 is 15 amino acids. Trimming at V came to 6 bases and at J to 0 bases, leaving 5 bases not matched to a gene. Germline loops: CDR1 SNHLY, CDR2 FYNNEI. The CDR3 loop reads CASSGTVNSNQPQHF. CDR3 coding DNA: TGTGCCAGCAGCGGGACAGTGAATAGCAATCAGCCCCAGCATTTT.

The chain couples TRBV4-3 to TRBJ1-6; D gene uncertain. With 0 bases removed from V and 0 bases from J, the gap between germline ends came to 12 bases. The length of the CDR3 is 18 residues. Germline V gives CDR1 LGHNA, CDR2 YSLEER. CDR3 in DNA: TGCGCCAGCAGCCAAGATCTTTTCGGTTTCTCCTATAATTCACCCCTCCACTTT. It is translated as CASSQDLFGFSYNSPLHF.

This clone was counted only a few times. This chain links TRBV30 with TRBJ2-7; 7 positions agree with TRBD2. The CDR3 loop spans 12 amino acids. Per the germline V gene, CDR1 is GTSNPN and CDR2 is SVGIG (reference sequence). V was pared by 7 bases and J by 6 bases, with 9 bases of the junction left unmatched. In nucleotides, the CDR3 is TGTGCCTCCCACCCGGGGGGTTTCGAGCAGTACTTC. This translates into CASHPGGFEQYF.

The chain couples TRBV5-1 to TRBJ1-2; 8 bases agree with TRBD1. The CDR3 is 13 residues long. CDR1 SGHRS and CDR2 YFSETQ come from the germline V gene. Trimming removed 3 bases from V and 7 bases from J; junction bases left unmatched: 5. CDR3 sequence (DNA): TGCGCCAGCAGCTACGGACAGGGAGCTGGCTACACCTTC. This translates into CASSYGQGAGYTF.

The chain is built from TRBV7-2 and TRBJ2-2; D remains ambiguous. This CDR3 has 12 amino acids. In germline, CDR1 is SGHTA, CDR2 FQGNSA. V lost 5 bases and J lost 5, with 6 bases in between. The CDR3 protein is CASSLRTGELFF. CDR3 in DNA: TGTGCCAGCAGCCTTCGTACCGGGGAGCTGTTTTTT.

The chain employs TRBV30 and TRBJ1-4, with 9 positions matching TRBD1. With 1 base clipped from V and 10 bases from J, the junction kept 13 bases outside the gene matches. Germline V gene data show CDR1 as GTSNPN and CDR2 as SVGIG (reference sequence). The CDR3 extends over 16 amino acids. CDR3 in DNA: TGTGCCTGGAGTGAATACATCGGGACAGGGCGCGGAAAACTGTTTTTT. Translation: CAWSEYIGTGRGKLFF.